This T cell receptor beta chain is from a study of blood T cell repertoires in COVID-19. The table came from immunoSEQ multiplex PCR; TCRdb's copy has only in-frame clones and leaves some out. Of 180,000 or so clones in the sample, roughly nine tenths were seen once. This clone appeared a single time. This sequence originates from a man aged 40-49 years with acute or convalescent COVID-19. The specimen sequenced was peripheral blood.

The CDR3 spells CAWSGGQGAGSPLHF. In DNA form, the CDR3 reads TGTGCCTGGAGCGGGGGACAGGGGGCAGGTTCACCCCTCCACTTT. The V and J genes are TRBV30 and TRBJ1-6; 12 nucleotides match TRBD1. The CDR3 has 15 amino acids. Germline values: CDR1 GTSNPN, CDR2 SVGIG (reference sequence). With 3 bases clipped from V and 9 bases from J, the junction kept 6 bases outside the gene matches.